The 20 T cell receptor beta chains given below trace back to one sample, sequenced in a study of regulatory T cells in long-lasting Graves disease (dated by TCRdb to about 2021). Reading the label with the study, this specimen's time point is: persistent/refractory GD, antithyroid drugs over 5 years with positive TRAb. For both TCR sequencing and RNA sequencing, RNA was extracted from PBMCs using TRIzol. Preparation of the library involved multiplex PCR. The sequencing machine was an Illumina HiSeq 4000. CDR3 regions were amplified by Arm-PCR with iRepertoire HTBI primers to construct TCR beta libraries. TCRdb trimmed public reads at Q25 via fastp, called clones via MiXCR and kept in-frame beta chains. Entries are consolidated by CDR3 protein sequence, retaining the most common genes and DNA. For this sample there are roughly 400,000 distinct CDR3 sequences; less than 25% appear just once. Roughly 20% of the sample belongs to the ten largest clones.

The sequencing here drew on peripheral blood mononuclear cells (PBMCs), taken when the disease was refractory, from a patient treated with antithyroid drugs. These receptors came from a female donor with Graves disease.

This clonotype was detected only a few times. The gene calls are TRBV6-1 and TRBJ1-2; 9 nucleotides line up with TRBD1. The CDR3 is 13 residues long. The V segment lost 8 bases and the J segment 4 bases; nucleotides outside the gene matches: 5. Looked up from germline, CDR1 is MNHNS and CDR2 is SASEGT. The CDR3 sequence is CASGGQGSYGYTF. CDR3 bases: TGTGCCAGCGGGGGACAGGGTTCCTATGGCTACACCTTC.

The chain combines TRBV10-2 with TRBJ2-3; D possibly corresponds to TRBD2 (5 bases). There are 16 residues in the CDR3. CDR1 is WSHSY, CDR2 SAAADI, per germline. The V gene lost 0 bases and the J gene lost 4 bases, with 14 bases spanning the gap. CDR3 sequence reads: CASSESLDSLADTQYF. In DNA, the CDR3 is TGCGCCAGCAGTGAGTCGCTGGACTCCCTTGCAGATACGCAGTATTTT.

Comment on this clonotype: Since a much larger clone is just one base distant, this may be a read error. J is TRBJ2-7 and V is TRBV6-5; 8 nucleotides agree with TRBD1. Germline V lookup: CDR1 MNHEY, CDR2 SVGAGI. The CDR3 extends over 19 amino acids. The CDR3 is CTSSYSTLPWTGYSYEQYF. The DNA of the CDR3 is TGTACCAGCAGTTACTCGACCCTACCCTGGACAGGGTACTCCTACGAGCAGTACTTC.

This clonotype was observed a handful of times. The J gene is TRBJ2-7, the V gene TRBV3-1; 12 nucleotides line up with TRBD2. V was clipped by 6 bases and J by 6 bases; unmatched bases: 9. The CDR3 is made up of 15 amino acids. The germline V gene has CDR1 LGHDT and CDR2 YNNKEL (reference sequence). The CDR3 bases are TGTGCCAGCAGACTAGGACTAGCGGGATCCGGCGAGCAGTACTTC. This sequence encodes CASRLGLAGSGEQYF.

The table lists this clonotype with many counts. The chain recombines TRBV20-1 with TRBJ2-5; 10 bases line up with TRBD1. The CDR3 is 13 amino acids. The ends lost 1 base at V and 5 bases at J; junction bases unmatched: 1. CDR1 is DFQATT and CDR2 is SNEGSKA in the germline V gene (reference sequence). CDR3: CSARAGQGETQYF. The CDR3 DNA reads as TGCAGTGCTAGAGCGGGACAGGGGGAGACCCAGTACTTC.

The CDR3 is CAWARSTGELFF. The CDR3 DNA reads TGTGCCTGGGCAAGAAGTACCGGGGAGCTGTTTTTT. This sequence joins TRBV30 and TRBJ2-2; D remains unclear. This CDR3 region has 12 residues. V was clipped by 5 bases and J by 5 bases, with 9 bases between them. From germline, CDR1 is GTSNPN and CDR2 SVGIG (reference sequence).

This clonotype was counted ten times or more. This sequence joins TRBV7-2 and TRBJ1-2, with D unclear. With 1 base removed from V and 8 bases from J, the gap between germline ends came to 14 bases. The germline CDR1 and CDR2 sequences are SGHTA and FQGNSA. The CDR3 length is 14 residues. This CDR3 reads CASSLGGQGRGYTF. The CDR3 DNA follows: TGTGCCAGCAGCTTAGGCGGGCAAGGGAGAGGCTACACCTTC.

Ten or more counts support this clonotype. The chain uses TRBV12-3 or TRBV12-4 and TRBJ2-5; the match to TRBD1 covers 7 bases. There are 15 residues in the CDR3. The ends lost 4 bases at V and 3 bases at J; junction bases unmatched: 8. CDR3 residues: CASSSSGTDKETQYF. The CDR3 DNA reads as TGTGCCAGCAGTTCCTCCGGGACAGACAAAGAGACCCAGTACTTC.

This clonotype was found a few times. The rearrangement uses TRBV6-1 and TRBJ1-1; 7 bases are a match to TRBD1. Germline loops: CDR1 MNHNS, CDR2 SASEGT. J was trimmed by 3 bases and V by 6 bases; bases with no gene match: 10. The CDR3 spans 15 residues. CDR3 residues: CASRGQGGGYTEAFF. CDR3 bases: TGTGCCAGCAGGGGGCAGGGGGGTGGTTACACTGAAGCTTTCTTT.

This clonotype has just a few counts. This chain uses TRBV5-1 with TRBJ1-4; 9 nucleotides agree with TRBD1. CDR3 size: 19 residues. Germline CDR1 is SGHRS and CDR2 is YFSETQ. Losses at the gene ends were 0 bases for V and 5 bases for J; bases not matched to a gene: 14. In DNA form, the CDR3 reads TGCGCCAGCAGCTTGGCCATTTCCTGGTTGACAGGGGGGAATGAAAAACTGTTTTTT. As protein: CASSLAISWLTGGNEKLFF.

This clonotype occurred many times. The chain employs TRBV15 and TRBJ2-7; no clear D. CDR3 length: 15 residues. V gave up 6 bases and J gave up 2 bases, with 17 bases separating them. Per germline, CDR1 LNHNV and CDR2 YYDKDF (reference sequence). The CDR3 protein is CATSPYPADTYEQYF. As DNA, the CDR3 is TGTGCCACCAGTCCCTACCCGGCAGATACCTACGAGCAGTACTTC.

The rearrangement joins TRBV7-9 to TRBJ2-7, with D perhaps matching TRBD1 (6 bases). Per the germline V gene, CDR1 is SEHNR and CDR2 is FQNEAQ (reference sequence). CDR3 length: 16 residues. V was clipped by 0 bases and J by 4 bases, with 16 bases between them. As DNA, the CDR3 is TGTGCCAGCAGCTTAGCCCTCGGGACAAGACAATACGAGCAGTACTTC. Amino acid sequence: CASSLALGTRQYEQYF.

This clonotype was seen a few times. The rearrangement links TRBV28 to TRBJ2-3; TRBD1 matches 9 bases. The CDR3 runs to 17 residues. The germline CDR1 and CDR2 sequences are MDHEN and SYDVKM. V trimming: 0 bases; J trimming: 2 bases; junction bases outside the gene matches: 6. The CDR3 loop reads CASSLWGTGKSTDTQYF. CDR3 DNA sequence: TGTGCCAGCAGTTTATGGGGGACAGGGAAGTCCACAGATACGCAGTATTTT. Full variable domain (rest looked up from reference TRBV28 and TRBJ2-3): DVKVTQSSRYLVKRTGEKVFLECVQDMDHENMFWYRQDPGLGLRLIYFSYDVKMKEKGDIPEGYSVSREKKERFSLILESASTNQTSMYLCASSLWGTGKSTDTQYFGPGTRLTVL.

A few counts support this clonotype. The chain combines TRBV7-3 with TRBJ1-1; 8 positions match TRBD1. The CDR3 length is 12 residues. V lost 7 bases, J lost 6 bases, and 4 bases stayed unmatched. Germline CDR1 SGHTA, CDR2 FQGTGA. CDR3 protein: CASKQGGAEAFF. In DNA form, the CDR3 reads TGTGCCAGCAAACAGGGGGGCGCTGAAGCTTTCTTT.

In this sample, this clonotype turned up a few times. V is TRBV3-1 and J is TRBJ2-5; D may match TRBD1 or TRBD2 (5 bases each). CDR1 and CDR2 from the germline V gene are LGHDT and YNNKEL (reference sequence). The V gene lost 3 bases and the J gene lost 9 bases, with 8 bases spanning the gap. The CDR3 totals 11 residues. In DNA form, the CDR3 reads TGTGCCAGCAGCCACGGGACGGCCCAGTACTTC. The encoded protein is CASSHGTAQYF.

The chain has TRBV18 and TRBJ1-1; D gene ambiguous. V dropped 2 bases and J dropped 1 base, with 11 bases sitting between them. CDR3 length: 15 residues. Germline CDR1 KGHSH, CDR2 LQKENI. CDR3 coding DNA: TGTGCCAGCTCACCAAAGGGCGCAGGGAACACTGAAGCTTTCTTT. Translation gives CASSPKGAGNTEAFF.

Comment on this clonotype: This may stem from a read error, because a much larger clone lies one nucleotide away. The chain has TRBV7-2 and TRBJ2-7; possibly TRBD1 for D (6 bases). Germline V lookup: CDR1 SGHTA, CDR2 FQGNSA. This CDR3 is 12 amino acids long. The CDR3 region has the DNA TGTGCCAACAGCCCACAGGGATACGAGCAGTACTTC. Protein: CANSPQGYEQYF.

The genes are TRBV19 and TRBJ1-1; D is uncertain. The V end was cut by 3 bases, the J end by 3 bases, with 11 bases between. This CDR3 comprises 14 residues. CDR1 is LNHDA, CDR2 SQIVND, per germline (reference sequence). The CDR3 is CASSIWGTDTEAFF. The CDR3, as DNA: TGTGCCAGTAGTATTTGGGGTACCGACACTGAAGCTTTCTTT. The whole variable domain, filled in from reference TRBV19 and TRBJ1-1, reads DGGITQSPKYLFRKEGQNVTLSCEQNLNHDAMYWYRQDPGQGLRLIYYSQIVNDFQKGDIAEGYSVSREKKESFPLTVTSAQKNPTAFYLCASSIWGTDTEAFFGQGTRLTVV.

The genes are TRBV6-1 and TRBJ2-2; 8 bases line up with TRBD2. Germline V gene lookup returns CDR1 MNHNS and CDR2 SASEGT. V lost 8 bases to trimming and J lost 1 base; unmatched junction nucleotides: 12. The CDR3 length is 17 residues. The CDR3 nucleotides are TGTGCCAGCTTCACTTCGGCGGGAGGCGAGAACACCGGGGAGCTGTTTTTT. Amino acid sequence: CASFTSAGGENTGELFF.

This clonotype appeared many times. The chain is built from TRBV20-1 and TRBJ1-6, with a possible D match to TRBD1 (5 bases). Germline CDR1 and CDR2: DFQATT and SNEGSKA (reference sequence). Trimming left V 0 bases short and J 8 bases short, with 8 bases between. This CDR3 has 13 residues. CDR3 DNA sequence: TGCAGTGCTAGAGATGTGGGGGATTCACCCCTCCACTTT. Its translation: CSARDVGDSPLHF.